This T cell receptor beta chain was recovered during a study of Ad26.COV2.S vaccination and SARS-CoV-2 variants. CDR3 length: 16 amino acids. CDR1 is LNHDA, CDR2 SQIVND, per germline (reference sequence). V lost 2 bases to trimming and J lost 0 bases; unmatched junction nucleotides: 1. Treatment reported: roughly 18 received Ad26.COV2.S at low or high dose, single or two shots; 5 received placebo; per-sample allocation not given. Day 63 after the first injection of vaccine or placebo was the sampling time. TCRdb's copy holds only in-frame clones and misses some; the assay was immunoSEQ multiplex PCR. The sample holds approximately 480,000 clones, roughly nine tenths seen once.

This sample comprised peripheral blood, obtained in a trial of Ad26.COV2.S vaccine versus placebo. The source is a person aged 18-60 years who received the Ad26.COV2.S COVID-19 vaccine or a placebo. This sequence joins TRBV19 and TRBJ2-1; TRBD2 aligns across 10 bases. This CDR3 reads CASSIPSGGSYNEQFF. As DNA, the CDR3 is TGTGCCAGTAGTATACCTAGCGGGGGCTCCTACAATGAGCAGTTCTTC.